Shown below are 19 T cell receptor beta chains from a single sample sequenced in a study of shared clonotypes between healthy human individuals. Repertoires were generated with immunoSEQ multiplex PCR, while TCRdb's copy carries only in-frame clones and drops some. The sample includes hundreds of thousands of clones, about 95% of them seen just once. Naive CD8 isolation took CD45RO-negative cells positively selected for CCR7 and excluded terminally differentiated effector memory CD45RA+ cells. Sequencing used naive CD8+ T cells sorted from blood. All receptors come from a woman aged 25 to 39 in good health.

V is TRBV7-6 and J is TRBJ2-2; 9 positions agree with TRBD1. CDR1 is SGHVS and CDR2 is FNYEAQ in the germline V gene. V was clipped by 4 bases and J by 4 bases; unmatched bases: 7. The CDR3 runs to 16 residues. The CDR3 protein is CASSSGTGMGTGELFF. CDR3 nucleotide sequence: TGTGCCAGCAGCTCCGGGACAGGGATGGGCACCGGGGAGCTGTTTTTT. The full variable domain, rest sourced from reference TRBV7-6 and TRBJ2-2, is GAGVSQSPRYKVTKRGQDVALRCDPISGHVSLYWYRQALGQGPEFLTYFNYEAQQDKSGLPNDRFSAERPEGSISTLTIQRTEQRDSAMYRCASSSGTGMGTGELFFGEGSRLTVL.

The chain links TRBV19 to TRBJ1-5, with a tentative D call TRBD1 (5 bases). Germline-derived CDR1 and CDR2 are LNHDA and SQIVND (reference sequence). The CDR3 has 17 residues. Trimming removed 7 bases from V and 1 base from J, with 20 bases in between. In DNA, the CDR3 is TGTGCCAGTAACTTATTTTACCGGGACGCCAGCAATCAGCCCCAGCATTTT. This gives the protein CASNLFYRDASNQPQHF.

This clone was recorded a few times. The chain recombines TRBV11-2 with TRBJ2-7; D is possibly TRBD1 (5 bases). V was cut by 1 base and J by 4 bases, with 8 bases left in between. The germline gives CDR1 SGHAT, CDR2 FQNNGV. This CDR3 has 13 residues. The CDR3 region is CASSLARVYEQYF. DNA of the CDR3: TGTGCCAGCAGCTTAGCCAGGGTATACGAGCAGTACTTC.

The chain joins TRBV15 to TRBJ1-5, with 7 nucleotides matching TRBD1. The CDR3 spans 12 residues. The germline V gene encodes CDR1 LNHNV and CDR2 YYDKDF (reference sequence). V lost 11 bases, J lost 5 bases, and 6 bases stayed unmatched. The CDR3 nucleotides read TGTGCCTCCGGACAGGATCATCAGCCCCAGCATTTT. It encodes CASGQDHQPQHF.

The V gene is TRBV5-1, the J gene TRBJ2-3; no reliable D call. There are 14 residues in the CDR3. V lost 2 bases to trimming and J lost 3 bases, with 10 bases between them. CDR1 SGHRS and CDR2 YFSETQ come from the germline V gene. This CDR3 is CASSFRAMTDTQYF. The CDR3 coding sequence is TGCGCCAGCAGCTTTAGAGCTATGACAGATACGCAGTATTTT.

As regards this clone: The same CDR3 arises from other DNA sequences in this sample as well. The rearrangement uses TRBV27 and TRBJ2-1, with D maybe TRBD2 (6 bases). V was shortened by 2 bases and J by 7 bases, with 12 bases between the two germline ends. Germline loops: CDR1 MNHEY, CDR2 SMNVEV (reference sequence). The length of the CDR3 is 14 residues. The CDR3 DNA reads TGTGCCAGCAGTTTAAGGGGACTGGGGAATGAGCAGTTCTTC. Translated, it gives CASSLRGLGNEQFF.

This chain links TRBV4-1 with TRBJ1-1; 7 bases map to TRBD1. With 4 bases clipped from V and 0 bases from J, the junction kept 5 bases outside the gene matches. The CDR3 loop spans 15 amino acids. Per germline, CDR1 MGHRA and CDR2 YSYEKL. The CDR3 is CASSPRQGLNTEAFF. DNA for the CDR3: TGCGCCAGCAGCCCTAGACAGGGCCTGAACACTGAAGCTTTCTTT.

For this clone: Within the sample, other DNA sequences also encode this same CDR3. This chain uses TRBV6-5 with TRBJ2-2; D is undetermined. Trimming shortened V by 2 bases and J by 3 bases, and 7 bases separated the two germline ends. CDR1 is MNHEY and CDR2 is SVGAGI in the germline V gene. The CDR3 runs 14 residues. CDR3 DNA: TGTGCCAGCAGTTACAGCAAGTACACCGGGGAGCTGTTTTTT. Translated, it gives CASSYSKYTGELFF.

Concerning this clone: The sample has other DNA sequences that encode this CDR3 too. The chain is built from TRBV9 and TRBJ2-7, with D perhaps TRBD1 (6 bases). V dropped 0 bases and J dropped 0 bases, with 7 bases sitting between them. This CDR3 has 14 residues. Germline CDR1 reads SGDLS; CDR2 reads YYNGEE. CDR3 loop: CASSVGTASYEQYF. CDR3 nucleotide sequence: TGTGCCAGCAGCGTAGGGACAGCCTCCTACGAGCAGTACTTC.

V is TRBV7-9 and J is TRBJ2-7; unclear D gene. V lost 5 bases to trimming and J lost 4 bases, with 6 bases between them. The CDR3 runs 11 residues. Germline CDR1 is SEHNR and CDR2 is FQNEAQ (reference sequence). CDR3 DNA sequence: TGTGCCAGCAGCGACCCTTACGAGCAGTACTTC. This sequence encodes CASSDPYEQYF.

The V call is TRBV29-1, the J call TRBJ2-7; TRBD2 aligns across 9 bases. The CDR3 length is 16 residues. Germline loops: CDR1 SQVTM, CDR2 ANQGSEA. J was trimmed by 0 bases and V by 1 base; bases with no gene match: 7. This chain's CDR3 is CSVEAPSGTSSYEQYF. CDR3 in DNA: TGCAGCGTTGAAGCTCCTAGCGGGACAAGCTCCTACGAGCAGTACTTC.

This chain connects TRBV28 to TRBJ1-2; 7 bases fit TRBD1. Germline CDR1 is MDHEN and CDR2 is SYDVKM. V was clipped by 4 bases and J by 5 bases; unmatched bases: 19. This CDR3 comprises 18 residues. The CDR3, as DNA: TGTGCCAGCAGTTCTCCGGTGAAGGAAGGGGGCGCAAGTTATGGCTACACCTTC. Translation: CASSSPVKEGGASYGYTF.

This chain joins TRBV29-1 and TRBJ2-1, with 7 bases that match TRBD1. CDR3 length: 14 residues. CDR1 is SQVTM, CDR2 ANQGSEA, per germline. V lost 3 bases, J lost 4 bases, and 6 bases stayed unmatched. The CDR3 nucleotides are TGCAGCGTTGAGTCAGGGGGTGGTTACAATGAGCAGTTCTTC. Translated: CSVESGGGYNEQFF.

The J gene is TRBJ1-4, the V gene TRBV18; D is uncertain. Germline lookup yields CDR1 KGHSH and CDR2 LQKENI. The CDR3 is 16 residues long. Trimming stripped 5 bases from V and 5 bases from J, with 18 bases between. This CDR3 is CASSTRRPGSNEKLFF. The CDR3 nucleotides are TGTGCCAGCTCAACTAGACGGCCAGGATCCAATGAAAAACTGTTTTTT.

The rearrangement links TRBV28 to TRBJ2-5; 11 nucleotides align to TRBD2. The tail of the sequence fits TRBJ2-7 better, so the J call may be wrong. The germline CDR1 and CDR2 sequences are MDHEN and SYDVKM. The CDR3 sequence is 14 residues long. This CDR3 reads CASGLAGGPYEQYF. The DNA for the CDR3 is TGTGCCAGCGGCCTAGCGGGAGGTCCGTACGAGCAGTACTTC.

This chain joins TRBV6-1 and TRBJ2-4; D is possibly TRBD1 or TRBD2 (5 bases each). Trimming left V 8 bases short and J 0 bases short, with 14 bases between. The CDR3 contains 15 residues. CDR1 and CDR2 from the germline V gene are MNHNS and SASEGT. This CDR3 is CASDSGPLAKNIQYF. The CDR3 bases are TGTGCCAGCGACTCGGGGCCACTAGCCAAAAACATTCAGTACTTC.

The chain recombines TRBV7-9 with TRBJ2-1, with TRBD2 matching 9 bases. The CDR3 is 18 residues long. V shed 5 bases and J 3 bases; nucleotides not matched to a gene: 14. Germline V CDR1 and CDR2: SEHNR, FQNEAQ (reference sequence). CDR3 nucleotides: TGTGCCAGCAGCATCGGCCTAGCGGGAAGCAACATCTACAATGAGCAGTTCTTC. It specifies CASSIGLAGSNIYNEQFF.

The chain joins TRBV7-9 to TRBJ2-7; D is perhaps TRBD1 (6 bases). The ends were cut back, 0 bases at V and 7 bases at J, with 16 bases in the middle. This CDR3 contains 15 residues. Germline CDR1 is SEHNR and CDR2 is FQNEAQ (reference sequence). The CDR3 loop is CASSLALTGIGEQYF. DNA for the CDR3: TGTGCCAGCAGCTTAGCGCTTACAGGGATCGGGGAGCAGTACTTC.

The count of this clone is one. CDR3 DNA sequence: TGTGCCAGCAGCCCAGGGGCAGGGGTCACCGGGGAGCTGTTTTTT. Amino acids: CASSPGAGVTGELFF. V and J are TRBV11-2 and TRBJ2-2; D is possibly TRBD1 (6 bases). The CDR3 loop spans 15 amino acids. V lost 5 bases, J lost 4 bases, and 14 bases lay in between. Germline V gene sequence: CDR1 SGHAT, CDR2 FQNNGV.